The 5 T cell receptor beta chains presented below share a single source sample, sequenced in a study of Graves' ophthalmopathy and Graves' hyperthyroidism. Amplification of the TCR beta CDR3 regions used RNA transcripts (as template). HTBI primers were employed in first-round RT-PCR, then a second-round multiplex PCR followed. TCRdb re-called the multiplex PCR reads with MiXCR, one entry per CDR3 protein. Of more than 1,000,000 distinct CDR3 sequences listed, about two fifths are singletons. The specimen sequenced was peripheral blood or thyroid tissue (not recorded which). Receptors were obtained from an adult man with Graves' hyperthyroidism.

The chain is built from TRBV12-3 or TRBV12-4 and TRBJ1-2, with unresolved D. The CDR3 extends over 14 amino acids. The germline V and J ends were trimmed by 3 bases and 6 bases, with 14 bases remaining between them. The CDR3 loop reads CASSLSGSAHGYTF. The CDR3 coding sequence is TGTGCCAGCAGTTTGTCCGGGTCCGCCCATGGCTACACCTTC.

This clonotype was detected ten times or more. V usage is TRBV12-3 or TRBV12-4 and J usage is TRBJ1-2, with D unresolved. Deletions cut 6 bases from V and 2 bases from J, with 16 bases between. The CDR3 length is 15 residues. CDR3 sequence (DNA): TGTGCCAGCAGCCCTGGACGGTGGAGGAACTATGGCTACACCTTC. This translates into CASSPGRWRNYGYTF.

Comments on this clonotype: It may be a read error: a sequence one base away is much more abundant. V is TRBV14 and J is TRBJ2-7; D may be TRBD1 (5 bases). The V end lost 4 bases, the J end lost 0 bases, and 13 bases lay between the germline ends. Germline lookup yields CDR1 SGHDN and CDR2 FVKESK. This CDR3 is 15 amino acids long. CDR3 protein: CASSRQETASYEQYF. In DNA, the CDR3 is TGTGCCAGCAGCCGCCAGGAGACAGCCTCCTACGAGCAGTACTTC.

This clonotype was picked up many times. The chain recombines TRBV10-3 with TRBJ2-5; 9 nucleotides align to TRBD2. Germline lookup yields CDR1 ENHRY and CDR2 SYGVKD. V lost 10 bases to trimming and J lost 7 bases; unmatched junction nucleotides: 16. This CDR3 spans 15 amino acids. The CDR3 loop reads CATTLGAGGLGTQYF. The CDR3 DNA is TGTGCCACGACGCTAGGAGCGGGAGGTTTGGGGACCCAGTACTTC.

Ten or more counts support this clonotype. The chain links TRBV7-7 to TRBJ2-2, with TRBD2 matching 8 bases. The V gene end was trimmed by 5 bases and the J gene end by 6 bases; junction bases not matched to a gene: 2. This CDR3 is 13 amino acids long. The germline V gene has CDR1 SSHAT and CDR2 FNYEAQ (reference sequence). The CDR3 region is CASSRREAGELFF. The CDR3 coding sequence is TGTGCCAGCAGCCGGCGGGAGGCCGGGGAGCTGTTTTTT.